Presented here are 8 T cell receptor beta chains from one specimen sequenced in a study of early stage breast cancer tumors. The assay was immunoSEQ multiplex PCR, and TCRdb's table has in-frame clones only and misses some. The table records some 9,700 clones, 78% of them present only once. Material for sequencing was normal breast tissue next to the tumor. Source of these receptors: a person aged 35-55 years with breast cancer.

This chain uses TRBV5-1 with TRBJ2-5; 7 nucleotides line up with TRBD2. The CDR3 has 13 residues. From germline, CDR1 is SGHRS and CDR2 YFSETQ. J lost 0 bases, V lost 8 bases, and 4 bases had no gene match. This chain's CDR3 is CASAAGNQETQYF. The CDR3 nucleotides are TGCGCCAGTGCAGCGGGAAACCAAGAGACCCAGTACTTC.

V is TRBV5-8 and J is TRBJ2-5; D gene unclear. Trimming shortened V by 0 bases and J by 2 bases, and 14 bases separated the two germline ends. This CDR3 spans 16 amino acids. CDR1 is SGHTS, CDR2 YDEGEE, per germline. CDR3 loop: CASSLGRRVGQETQYF. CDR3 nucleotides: TGTGCCAGCAGCTTGGGACGGCGAGTGGGGCAAGAGACCCAGTACTTC.

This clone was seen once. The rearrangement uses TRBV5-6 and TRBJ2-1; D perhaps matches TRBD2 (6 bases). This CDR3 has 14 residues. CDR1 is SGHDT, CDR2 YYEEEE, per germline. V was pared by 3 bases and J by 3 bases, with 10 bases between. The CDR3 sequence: CASSSTGGYNEQFF. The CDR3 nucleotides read TGTGCCAGCAGCTCAACCGGGGGCTACAATGAGCAGTTCTTC.

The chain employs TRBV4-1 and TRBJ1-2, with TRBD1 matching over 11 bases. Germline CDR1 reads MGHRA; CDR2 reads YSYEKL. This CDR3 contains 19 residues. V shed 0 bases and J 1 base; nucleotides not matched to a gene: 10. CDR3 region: CASSQDLPGQGDFNYGYTF. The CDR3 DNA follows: TGCGCCAGCAGCCAAGATCTCCCGGGACAGGGGGATTTTAACTATGGCTACACCTTC.

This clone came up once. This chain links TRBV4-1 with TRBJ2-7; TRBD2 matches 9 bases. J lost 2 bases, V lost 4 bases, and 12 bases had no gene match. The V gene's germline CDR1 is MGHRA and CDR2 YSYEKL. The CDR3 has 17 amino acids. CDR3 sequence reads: CASSRPPGSGGTYEQYF. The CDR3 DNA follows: TGCGCCAGCAGCCGACCCCCGGGTAGCGGGGGAACCTACGAGCAGTACTTC.

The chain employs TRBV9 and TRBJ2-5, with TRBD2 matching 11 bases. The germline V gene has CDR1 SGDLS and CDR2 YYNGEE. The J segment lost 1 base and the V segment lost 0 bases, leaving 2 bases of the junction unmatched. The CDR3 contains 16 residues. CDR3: CASSVGTSGGQETQYF. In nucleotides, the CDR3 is TGTGCCAGCAGCGTAGGTACTAGCGGGGGCCAAGAGACCCAGTACTTC.

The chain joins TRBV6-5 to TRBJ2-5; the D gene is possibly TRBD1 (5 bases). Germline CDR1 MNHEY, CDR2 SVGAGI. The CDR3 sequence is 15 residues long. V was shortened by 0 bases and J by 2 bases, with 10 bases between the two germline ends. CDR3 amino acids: CASSYSLTEQETQYF. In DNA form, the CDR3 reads TGTGCCAGCAGTTACTCGTTGACAGAGCAAGAGACCCAGTACTTC.

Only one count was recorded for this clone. This chain's CDR3 is CASSPGQGNTDTQYF. As DNA, the CDR3 is TGTGCCAGCAGTCCCGGACAGGGCAACACAGATACGCAGTATTTT. V usage is TRBV27 and J usage is TRBJ2-3; 8 positions match TRBD1. The V gene end was trimmed by 5 bases and the J gene end by 2 bases; junction bases not matched to a gene: 6. The length of the CDR3 is 15 residues. Germline V CDR1 and CDR2: MNHEY, SMNVEV (reference sequence).